The clone carrying this TCR beta chain was seen many times. Using its own MiXCR run on the reads, TCRdb lists one record per CDR3 protein. The sample contains about 130,000 distinct CDR3 sequences, 8% to 9% of which appear only once. The sample belongs to a study of T cell repertoires in cytomegalovirus infection. This TCR derives from a human donor in good health (CMV status not recorded). Some clones in this sample may be carry-over from other donors' samples. The specimen sequenced was PBMCs.

In DNA form, the CDR3 reads TGTGCCAGCAGCCAAGATATGTTGCAGACCTCACGGGAAAAGACCCAGTACTTC. This translates into CASSQDMLQTSREKTQYF. The genes are TRBV3-1 and TRBJ2-5; TRBD2 is a possible D gene (5 bases). CDR3 size: 18 residues. The germline V and J ends were trimmed by 0 bases and 6 bases, with 23 bases remaining between them. The germline CDR1 and CDR2 sequences are LGHDT and YNNKEL (reference sequence).